The 18 T cell receptor beta chains in this list originate from one sample, sequenced in a study of identical twins. TCRdb reprocessed the 5' RACE reads via MiXCR and lists one record per CDR3 protein. Of under 300,000 distinct CDR3 sequences in the sample, 11% to 15% were seen once. Material for sequencing was memory (CD45RO+) T cells sorted from blood. Source of these receptors: a woman aged 18-30 years in good health.

In this sample, this clonotype turned up a few times. The V and J genes are TRBV5-6 and TRBJ2-2; D gene uncertain. The germline V gene has CDR1 SGHDT and CDR2 YYEEEE. Trimming pared 4 bases from V and 1 base from J, leaving 8 bases between. The CDR3 runs to 14 residues. In DNA, the CDR3 is TGTGCCAGCAGCCGCTCGATGAACACCGGGGAGCTGTTTTTT. It encodes CASSRSMNTGELFF. The variable domain in full, completed from reference TRBV5-6 and TRBJ2-2, reads DAGVTQSPTHLIKTRGQQVTLRCSPKSGHDTVSWYQQALGQGPQFIFQYYEEEERQRGNFPDRFSGHQFPNYSSELNVNALLLGDSALYLCASSRSMNTGELFFGEGSRLTVL.

This clonotype was observed a handful of times. This chain connects TRBV3-1 to TRBJ2-1, with D unresolved. The V end was cut by 1 base, the J end by 11 bases, with 12 bases between. The CDR3 totals 13 residues. CDR1 is LGHDT, CDR2 YNNKEL, per germline (reference sequence). For the CDR3, the DNA is TGTGCCAGCAGCCAAGGAGCCACCCGGAAGCAGTTCTTC. Encoded protein: CASSQGATRKQFF.

This clonotype was counted a few times. This chain links TRBV12-3 or TRBV12-4 with TRBJ1-6, with unresolved D. The CDR3 runs 11 residues. Trimming pared 6 bases from V and 11 bases from J, leaving 8 bases between. The CDR3 loop is CASRGMTPLHF. The CDR3 nucleotides read TGTGCCAGCAGGGGTATGACACCCCTCCACTTT.

The gene calls are TRBV5-1 and TRBJ2-5; D not certain. Trimming removed 4 bases at V and 2 bases at J, with 12 bases between. The CDR3 length is 14 residues. CDR1 is SGHRS and CDR2 is YFSETQ in the germline V gene. CDR3 in amino acids: CASSPSETQETQYF. The CDR3 nucleotides read TGCGCCAGCAGCCCTTCGGAGACTCAAGAGACCCAGTACTTC.

This clonotype was counted a few times. The chain employs TRBV3-1 and TRBJ2-3, with D maybe TRBD1 (6 bases). Germline V lookup: CDR1 LGHDT, CDR2 YNNKEL (reference sequence). V was cut by 6 bases and J by 2 bases, with 12 bases left in between. The CDR3 consists of 14 residues. The CDR3 is CASRQGSYTDTQYF. In nucleotides, the CDR3 is TGTGCCAGCAGGCAGGGGTCTTACACAGATACGCAGTATTTT.

The V and J genes are TRBV7-6 and TRBJ2-1, with TRBD2 identical over 10 bases. The CDR3 runs 17 residues. V was clipped by 5 bases and J by 0 bases; unmatched bases: 7. Germline V gives CDR1 SGHVS, CDR2 FNYEAQ. The CDR3 is CASSQWTSGRSYNEQFF. DNA of the CDR3: TGTGCCAGCAGCCAGTGGACTAGCGGTCGCTCCTACAATGAGCAGTTCTTC.

The sample holds many counts of this clonotype. This chain connects TRBV7-2 to TRBJ2-1; D uncertain. The CDR3 is 13 amino acids. Germline CDR1 and CDR2: SGHTA and FQGNSA. V was trimmed by 1 base and J by 7 bases, leaving 8 bases between them. The CDR3 sequence is CASSLVSANEQFF. CDR3 bases: TGTGCCAGCAGCTTAGTCTCCGCGAATGAGCAGTTCTTC.

The chain recombines TRBV7-8 with TRBJ2-7; D gene uncertain. CDR3 length equals 11 residues. CDR1 and CDR2 from the germline V gene are SGHVS and FQNEAQ. V was clipped by 3 bases and J by 5 bases, with 5 bases between them. This chain's CDR3 is CASSFANEQYF. Written as DNA, the CDR3 is TGTGCCAGCAGCTTTGCGAACGAGCAGTACTTC.

The V and J genes are TRBV11-2 and TRBJ1-5; D unresolved. CDR1 and CDR2 (germline): SGHAT, FQNNGV. CDR3 size: 15 residues. Trimming left V 0 bases short and J 5 bases short, with 11 bases between. Here the CDR3 reads CASSLDLSSYQPQHF. CDR3 bases: TGTGCCAGCAGCTTAGATCTGAGTTCCTATCAGCCCCAGCATTTT.

The chain is built from TRBV7-2 and TRBJ2-2; 7 bases are shared with TRBD1. This CDR3 has 15 residues. Unmatched junction bases numbered 7, after V lost 5 bases and J lost 4 bases. Per the germline V gene, CDR1 is SGHTA and CDR2 is FQGNSA. CDR3 residues: CASSPRDRGTGELFF. Here the CDR3 DNA reads TGTGCCAGCAGCCCCCGGGACAGAGGCACCGGGGAGCTGTTTTTT. Looking up the rest from reference TRBV7-2 and TRBJ2-2 gives the full variable domain: GAGVSQSPSNKVTEKGKDVELRCDPISGHTALYWYRQSLGQGLEFLIYFQGNSAPDKSGLPSDRFSAERTGGSVSTLTIQRTQQEDSAVYLCASSPRDRGTGELFFGEGSRLTVL.

The V gene is TRBV18, the J gene TRBJ2-1, with D possibly TRBD2 on 6 matching bases. V lost 0 bases and J lost 4, with 10 bases in between. Germline V gene lookup returns CDR1 KGHSH and CDR2 LQKENI. The CDR3 sequence is 15 residues long. In DNA, the CDR3 is TGTGCCAGCTCACCACCTGGCGGGGTTTACAATGAGCAGTTCTTC. It translates to CASSPPGGVYNEQFF.

Many counts were recorded for this clonotype. The chain joins TRBV12-3 or TRBV12-4 to TRBJ2-3; no clear D gene. This CDR3 contains 13 residues. V was cut by 9 bases and J by 4 bases, with 14 bases left in between. The CDR3 reads CASKVNGADTQYF. Written as DNA, the CDR3 is TGTGCCAGTAAAGTGAATGGCGCAGATACGCAGTATTTT.

CDR3 loop: CASGTYGYTF. Here the CDR3 DNA reads TGTGCCAGTGGGACTTATGGCTACACCTTC. The rearrangement uses TRBV6-2 or TRBV6-3 and TRBJ1-2; D perhaps matches TRBD1 (5 bases). The CDR3 is 10 amino acids. Trimming pared 9 bases from V and 5 bases from J, leaving 7 bases between. In germline, CDR1 is MNHEY, CDR2 SVGEGT.

CDR3 nucleotides: TGTGCCAGCTCACCAGGGGATCTCGAGTTCTTC. Translated, it gives CASSPGDLEFF. The chain employs TRBV18 and TRBJ2-1; D not certain. Germline V gene sequence: CDR1 KGHSH, CDR2 LQKENI. Trimming shortened V by 2 bases and J by 14 bases, and 10 bases separated the two germline ends. The CDR3 has 11 amino acids.

The gene calls are TRBV7-9 and TRBJ2-5; TRBD2 is a possible D gene (6 bases). Germline values: CDR1 SEHNR, CDR2 FQNEAQ (reference sequence). This CDR3 comprises 13 residues. Between the trimmed V and J ends, which lost 2 bases and 4 bases, there was a span of 8 bases. The CDR3 region has the DNA TGTGCCAGCAGCTTACGGGAGCTAGAGACCCAGTACTTC. Translated, it gives CASSLRELETQYF.

This clonotype has just a few counts. The J gene is TRBJ2-4, the V gene TRBV5-1; 9 bases agree with TRBD1. The CDR3 has 13 amino acids. V dropped 4 bases and J dropped 8; count of bases not matched to a gene: 4. Per the germline V gene, CDR1 is SGHRS and CDR2 is YFSETQ. The DNA for the CDR3 is TGCGCCAGCAGCGGGGACAGGGCTCACATTCAGTACTTC. Its translation: CASSGDRAHIQYF.

The sample holds a few counts of this clonotype. For the CDR3, the DNA is TGTGCCAGCAGTTATGGAGGGAACAATGAGCAGTTCTTC. Translation gives CASSYGGNNEQFF. The J gene is TRBJ2-1, the V gene TRBV6-2 or TRBV6-3; D is perhaps TRBD2 (6 bases). CDR3 length: 13 amino acids. Deletions cut 3 bases from V and 5 bases from J, with 8 bases between. Germline CDR1 is MNHEY and CDR2 is SVGEGT.

The chain is built from TRBV7-2 and TRBJ2-1; 11 bases map to TRBD2. V gave up 6 bases and J gave up 5 bases; unmatched junction bases: 6. The germline V gene has CDR1 SGHTA and CDR2 FQGNSA. The CDR3 has 15 amino acids. DNA for the CDR3: TGTGCCAGCAGGGCGGGACTAGCGGATAACAATGAGCAGTTCTTC. Translation: CASRAGLADNNEQFF.